This entry lists 23 T cell receptor beta chains sequenced from one sample in a study of blood T cell repertoires in COVID-19 (dated by TCRdb to 2019 to 2021). The library was made by the immunoSEQ multiplex PCR assay. TCRdb holds this immuneACCESS table with in-frame rearrangements only. Some clones are missing; in checked studies, unresolved V genes explain under half, and the rest has no known cause. The sample has about 73,000 clones on record, 82% of them singletons. Clones ranked in the top ten supply around 4.1% of the sample. Sequenced material: peripheral blood. These TCRs come from an older woman with acute or convalescent COVID-19.

This clone has a handful of counts. The CDR3 protein is CASINGGGLNTIYF. The DNA of the CDR3 is TGTGCCAGCATCAACGGGGGAGGACTGAACACCATATATTTT. The rearrangement joins TRBV6-5 to TRBJ1-3, with D perhaps matching TRBD1 (5 bases). The length of the CDR3 is 14 residues. In germline, CDR1 is MNHEY, CDR2 SVGAGI. The V end lost 7 bases, the J end lost 7 bases, and 17 bases lay between the germline ends.

The count of this clone is one. J is TRBJ1-5 and V is TRBV6-5; perhaps TRBD1 as D (5 bases). Trimming took 6 bases from V and 3 from J, leaving 15 bases between them. The CDR3 covers 15 residues. Germline CDR1 MNHEY, CDR2 SVGAGI. The CDR3 DNA is TGTGCCAGCAGACCCCGACAGAACTACAATCAGCCCCAGCATTTT. It is translated as CASRPRQNYNQPQHF.

The chain joins TRBV5-5 to TRBJ2-4; D is possibly TRBD2 (7 bases). Germline CDR1 is SGHKS and CDR2 is YYEKEE (reference sequence). Between the trimmed V and J ends, which lost 4 bases and 7 bases, there was a span of 18 bases. The CDR3 spans 15 residues. The CDR3 DNA follows: TGTGCCAGCAGCCAAGGCGGGGGCTTGGGGAACATTCAGTACTTC. Translation gives CASSQGGGLGNIQYF.

This chain connects TRBV30 to TRBJ1-6; perhaps TRBD1 as D (6 bases). Germline values: CDR1 GTSNPN, CDR2 SVGIG (reference sequence). The CDR3 contains 15 residues. V was cut by 8 bases and J by 0 bases, with 14 bases left in between. As DNA, the CDR3 is TGTGCCGGCAGGGGTGGGAGCTCCTATAATTCACCCCTCCACTTT. This encodes CAGRGGSSYNSPLHF.

This clone appeared once. The chain is built from TRBV9 and TRBJ1-6; 7 nucleotides match TRBD1. In germline, CDR1 is SGDLS, CDR2 YYNGEE. The CDR3 length is 14 residues. J lost 7 bases, V lost 4 bases, and 5 bases had no gene match. The CDR3 loop is CASSPGQANSPLHF. The CDR3 nucleotides are TGTGCCAGCAGCCCAGGACAGGCAAATTCACCCCTCCACTTT.

The J gene is TRBJ1-1, the V gene TRBV3-1 (or the pseudogene TRBV3-2); no clear D. CDR3 length equals 14 residues. The V gene lost 1 base and the J gene lost 1 base, with 7 bases spanning the gap. Germline V gene lookup returns CDR1 LGHDT and CDR2 YNNKEL (reference sequence). The CDR3 here is CASSQGGRNTEAFF. The CDR3 nucleotides read TGTGCCAGCAGCCAAGGCGGCAGGAACACTGAAGCTTTCTTT.

This clone was picked up one time. The rearrangement links TRBV7-9 to TRBJ1-1; D is perhaps TRBD1 (5 bases). Trimming took off 2 bases at V and 6 bases at J, with 13 bases between the two ends. This CDR3 is 14 amino acids long. Germline-derived CDR1 and CDR2 are SEHNR and FQNEAQ (reference sequence). Here the CDR3 reads CASSLNWQGPEAFF. The CDR3 DNA sequence: TGTGCCAGCAGCTTAAACTGGCAGGGTCCTGAAGCTTTCTTT.

The genes are TRBV19 and TRBJ2-5, with D perhaps matching TRBD1 (5 bases). Deletions cut 7 bases from V and 5 bases from J, with 14 bases between. Germline assignment: CDR1 LNHDA and CDR2 SQIVND (reference sequence). The CDR3 covers 13 residues. CDR3 region: CASTSRAGETQYF. Here the CDR3 DNA reads TGTGCCAGTACCTCTCGGGCAGGGGAGACCCAGTACTTC.

V gene TRBV19 combines with J gene TRBJ2-1; TRBD2 matches 10 bases. Germline V gene data show CDR1 as LNHDA and CDR2 as SQIVND (reference sequence). The CDR3 consists of 16 residues. J was trimmed by 7 bases and V by 0 bases; bases with no gene match: 6. The CDR3 coding sequence is TGTGCCAGTAGTATAGATACCCTAGCGGGAGCGAATGAGCAGTTCTTC. Encoded protein: CASSIDTLAGANEQFF.

This chain links TRBV18 with TRBJ2-1; maybe TRBD2 (6 bases). The CDR3 runs 13 residues. The ends were cut back, 3 bases at V and 7 bases at J, with 10 bases in the middle. Germline CDR1 is KGHSH and CDR2 is LQKENI. The CDR3, as DNA: TGTGCCAGCTCACCGCGGGAAGGGAATGAGCAGTTCTTC. Translation gives CASSPREGNEQFF.

V is TRBV6-2 or TRBV6-3 and J is TRBJ2-7; a possible D gene is TRBD2 (7 bases). This CDR3 comprises 15 residues. The germline V gene encodes CDR1 MNHEY and CDR2 SVGEGT. V dropped 2 bases and J dropped 0 bases, with 11 bases sitting between them. CDR3 coding DNA: TGTGCCAGCAGTTACGGGGGCGGGGGCTCCTACGAGCAGTACTTC. This codes for CASSYGGGGSYEQYF.

The V gene is TRBV19, the J gene TRBJ2-1; 8 nucleotides line up with TRBD2. Germline-derived CDR1 and CDR2 are LNHDA and SQIVND (reference sequence). V shed 8 bases, J shed 7 bases, and the junction held 13 bases outside the gene matches. The CDR3 is 15 residues long. Here the CDR3 DNA reads TGTGCCAGTGGGTTCGGCGGGGGGACGGGGAATGAGCAGTTCTTC. Translated: CASGFGGGTGNEQFF.

For the CDR3, the DNA is TGTGCCAGCAGCAAAGGTTGCAGGATTACTCCTCGGTCCTACGAGCAGTACTTC. It translates to CASSKGCRITPRSYEQYF. V usage is TRBV21-1 and J usage is TRBJ2-7; TRBD1 is taken as the D call from the table, unchecked against the DNA. TRBV21-1 constitutes a pseudogene. This CDR3 has 18 amino acids.

The chain combines TRBV2 with TRBJ1-5, with 10 bases identical to TRBD1. This CDR3 contains 15 residues. In germline, CDR1 is SNHLY, CDR2 FYNNEI. The ends lost 4 bases at V and 6 bases at J; junction bases unmatched: 6. CDR3 sequence reads: CASSGDRGSGQPQHF. The CDR3 region has the DNA TGTGCCAGCAGTGGGGACAGGGGATCGGGTCAGCCCCAGCATTTT.

J is TRBJ2-7 and V is TRBV6-5; a weak D match, TRBD1 (6 bases). V dropped 7 bases and J dropped 3 bases, with 16 bases sitting between them. The CDR3 is 14 residues long. CDR1 and CDR2 (germline): MNHEY, SVGAGI. CDR3: CASTHMTGNYEQYF. The CDR3 coding sequence is TGTGCCAGCACCCACATGACAGGAAACTACGAGCAGTACTTC.

The chain carries TRBV19 and TRBJ1-5, with D unclear. CDR3 length: 17 residues. V lost 0 bases to trimming and J lost 0 bases, with 12 bases between them. The V gene's germline CDR1 is LNHDA and CDR2 SQIVND (reference sequence). The CDR3 nucleotides are TGTGCCAGTAGTATAGATCGGGGAGTAATTAGCAATCAGCCCCAGCATTTT. Translating gives CASSIDRGVISNQPQHF.

V gene TRBV12-3 or TRBV12-4 combines with J gene TRBJ1-1, with TRBD1 matching over 9 bases. V was pared by 4 bases and J by 5 bases, with 2 bases of the junction left unmatched. CDR3 length: 13 residues. In DNA form, the CDR3 reads TGTGCCAGCAGTTCGACAGGGGGAACTGAAGCTTTCTTT. It is translated as CASSSTGGTEAFF.

The gene calls are TRBV29-1 and TRBJ1-2; D unresolved. V was clipped by 6 bases and J by 2 bases, with 10 bases between them. Germline CDR1 is SQVTM and CDR2 is ANQGSEA. The CDR3 is made up of 12 amino acids. In nucleotides, the CDR3 is TGCAGCGTGGTGTGGGAGAACTATGGCTACACCTTC. This translates into CSVVWENYGYTF.

This clone has a single count. V gene TRBV6-6 combines with J gene TRBJ1-6, with 8 bases matching TRBD1. The CDR3 is made up of 14 amino acids. The germline V gene encodes CDR1 MNHNY and CDR2 SVGAGI (reference sequence). V lost 4 bases and J lost 7; bases outside the gene matches: 3. The CDR3 spells CASSWTGSNSPLHF. The CDR3 nucleotides read TGTGCCAGCAGTTGGACAGGGAGCAATTCACCCCTCCACTTT.

The chain carries TRBV6-5 and TRBJ2-5; the D gene is possibly TRBD1 (7 bases). Trimming took 7 bases from V and 4 from J, leaving 16 bases between them. This CDR3 is built from 14 residues. In germline, CDR1 is MNHEY, CDR2 SVGAGI. As DNA, the CDR3 is TGTGCCAGCACCGGCGGGGACAGTTTAGAGACCCAGTACTTC. Amino acid sequence: CASTGGDSLETQYF.

V gene TRBV12-3 or TRBV12-4 combines with J gene TRBJ1-1, with a possible D match to TRBD1 (6 bases). This CDR3 spans 13 amino acids. V was cut by 7 bases and J by 3 bases, with 12 bases left in between. The CDR3 DNA reads as TGTGCCAGCAACCTTAGGGGGTACACTGAAGCTTTCTTT. This sequence encodes CASNLRGYTEAFF.

The chain is built from TRBV12-2 and TRBJ1-2; TRBD1 is taken as the D call from the table, unchecked against the DNA. TRBV12-2 is recorded as a pseudogene. The CDR3 has 17 amino acids. The CDR3 region is CASRLSLDRFLGDGYTF. The CDR3 DNA reads as TGTGCAAGTCGCTTATCCCTTGACAGGTTCCTAGGAGATGGCTACACCTTC.

This sequence joins TRBV6-1 and TRBJ1-1; possible D gene TRBD1, 5 bases. V was clipped by 0 bases and J by 13 bases, with 21 bases between them. Germline V gene sequence: CDR1 MNHNS, CDR2 SASEGT. The CDR3 runs 15 residues. CDR3 loop: CASSEAMAGPPSGFF. Written as DNA, the CDR3 is TGTGCCAGCAGTGAAGCAATGGCAGGGCCACCCTCCGGTTTCTTT.